These 3 T cell receptor beta chains were all obtained from the same sample, sequenced in a study of shared clonotypes between healthy human individuals. Method: immunoSEQ multiplex PCR; TCRdb's copy keeps in-frame clones and lacks some. The table has about 450,000 clones, around three quarters seen once. The material sequenced was PBMCs. The receptor set was obtained from a woman aged 40 to 50 in good health. Some clones in this sample may be carry-over from other donors' samples.

This clone was recorded only once. This rearrangement joins TRBV30 to TRBJ2-1; TRBD2 is a possible D gene (5 bases). V lost 0 bases to trimming and J lost 12 bases, with 15 bases between them. This CDR3 spans 13 amino acids. Germline CDR1 is GTSNPN and CDR2 is SVGIG (reference sequence). Written as DNA, the CDR3 is TGTGCCTGGAGTGTACTGGCGGGCGGCGCGCAGTTCTTC. This gives the protein CAWSVLAGGAQFF.

The chain joins TRBV6-5 to TRBJ1-2; D perhaps matches TRBD1 (5 bases). CDR1 and CDR2 (germline): MNHEY, SVGAGI. The CDR3 length is 12 residues. V was trimmed by 8 bases and J by 0 bases, leaving 7 bases between them. CDR3 in amino acids: CASGTANYGYTF. The CDR3 region has the DNA TGTGCCAGCGGGACGGCTAACTATGGCTACACCTTC.

The CDR3 loop reads CASSRGTAYEQYF. CDR3 nucleotides: TGCGCCAGCAGCCGAGGGACAGCCTACGAGCAGTACTTC. The chain uses TRBV4-1 and TRBJ2-7, with 7 bases fitting TRBD1. V lost 4 bases and J lost 2; bases outside the gene matches: 2. CDR1 is MGHRA and CDR2 is YSYEKL in the germline V gene. The CDR3 consists of 13 residues.